The clone carrying this T cell receptor beta chain was observed at least ten times. The antigen is not known. These data originate in a study of early T cells in non-severe SARS-CoV-2 infection. TCRdb redid the calling of the 5' RACE reads with MiXCR, one entry per CDR3 protein. The data contain approximately 34,000 distinct CDR3 sequences, less than 6.5% of them seen just once; the ten biggest clones take up approximately 5.7%. There are 16 residues in the CDR3. Looked up from germline, CDR1 is MNHEY and CDR2 is SVGEGT. Trimming removed 6 bases from V and 4 bases from J; junction bases left unmatched: 12. Study results and limitations: There was a bias toward anti-spike CD8 responses in VDJdb matching, which missed private and CD4 specificities.

This receptor was identified in an adult who was a healthcare worker with PCR-confirmed SARS-CoV-2 infection or an uninfected control (not recorded which). This rearrangement joins TRBV6-2 or TRBV6-3 to TRBJ1-5; TRBD1 aligns across 7 bases. The sample was whole blood, taken at baseline. CDR3 nucleotide sequence: TGTGCCAGCAGCACCCACCGGGACAGTATGAATCAGCCCCAGCATTTT. It specifies CASSTHRDSMNQPQHF.